This T cell receptor (beta chain) was profiled in a study of T cell responses to AZD1222 COVID-19 vaccine. Repertoires were generated with immunoSEQ multiplex PCR, while TCRdb's copy carries only in-frame clones and drops some. The sample has approximately 110,000 clones; around 85% are singletons. Study-level findings and limits: Only five to seven individuals given AZD1222 were seropositive at baseline. Nearly half of spike-specific TCRs reportedly target variant regions that are unmutated in the B.1.351 and B.1.1.7 variants.

As for this clone: Its specificity is not known.

The source is an adult in good health. The sample in question was peripheral blood, obtained on day 0 of AZD1222 vaccination.

CDR3 sequence (DNA): TGTGCCAGCAGTTACCACAGGGGGACAGGCAACACCGGGGAGCTGTTTTTT. Amino acid sequence: CASSYHRGTGNTGELFF. The rearrangement uses TRBV27 and TRBJ2-2, with 8 bases lining up with TRBD1. The germline V gene encodes CDR1 MNHEY and CDR2 SMNVEV (reference sequence). The CDR3 has 17 amino acids. Trimming at V came to 4 bases and at J to 2 bases, leaving 9 bases not matched to a gene.